These 17 T cell receptor beta chains originate from one sample sequenced in a study of shared clonotypes between healthy human individuals. The repertoire was sequenced with immunoSEQ multiplex PCR; TCRdb's copy has only in-frame clones and lacks some. Here the sample spans some 2 million clones, about 95% being singletons. CD45RO negativity and positive selection for CCR7 defined naive CD8 cells, a population that excluded terminally differentiated effector memory CD45RA+ cells. The sample consisted of naive CD8+ T cells sorted from blood. Receptor source: a man younger than 35 in good health.

V is TRBV29-1 and J is TRBJ2-3, with 11 bases fitting TRBD2. The CDR3 length is 15 residues. The V gene end was trimmed by 2 bases and the J gene end by 4 bases; junction bases not matched to a gene: 5. Germline lookup yields CDR1 SQVTM and CDR2 ANQGSEA. CDR3 in amino acids: CSVESSGGTADTQYF. CDR3 DNA: TGCAGCGTTGAATCTAGCGGGGGGACGGCAGATACGCAGTATTTT.

V and J are TRBV10-3 and TRBJ2-5; 7 nucleotides match TRBD2. Looked up from germline, CDR1 is ENHRY and CDR2 is SYGVKD. This CDR3 contains 14 residues. V gave up 3 bases and J gave up 5 bases; unmatched junction bases: 6. The CDR3 here is CAISDWEGLETQYF. In DNA form, the CDR3 reads TGTGCCATCAGTGATTGGGAGGGTCTTGAGACCCAGTACTTC.

Remarks on this clone: Additional DNA sequences in this sample encode the identical CDR3. The J gene is TRBJ2-7, the V gene TRBV2; 11 nucleotides match TRBD1. Germline assignment: CDR1 SNHLY and CDR2 FYNNEI. The junction had 3 bases not matched to a gene; V was cut back by 6 bases and J by 2 bases. CDR3 length equals 14 residues. CDR3 residues: CASRPGQGAYEQYF. The CDR3 DNA is TGTGCCAGCAGGCCGGGACAGGGGGCCTACGAGCAGTACTTC.

The rearrangement links TRBV7-9 to TRBJ1-4; D gene ambiguous. In germline, CDR1 is SEHNR, CDR2 FQNEAQ (reference sequence). The CDR3 length is 14 residues. The V gene lost 7 bases and the J gene lost 8 bases, with 17 bases spanning the gap. CDR3 nucleotide sequence: TGTGCCAGCACCGGTCCCCCGGTTGGGGAAAAACTGTTTTTT. Amino acids: CASTGPPVGEKLFF.

This clone was counted a single time. This may be a read error, as it is one base from a much larger clone. Additional DNA sequences in this sample encode the identical CDR3. The J gene is TRBJ1-1, the V gene TRBV29-1; D not resolved. CDR3 length: 11 amino acids. Looked up from germline, CDR1 is SQVTM and CDR2 is ANQGSEA. V lost 5 bases, J lost 1 base, and 5 bases lay in between. The CDR3: CSVKGNTEAFF. As DNA, the CDR3 is TGCAGCGTTAAGGGGAACACTGAAGCTTTCTTT.

V is TRBV6-5 and J is TRBJ1-6; maybe TRBD1 (6 bases). The CDR3 extends over 15 amino acids. The germline V gene has CDR1 MNHEY and CDR2 SVGAGI. V dropped 4 bases and J dropped 7 bases, with 14 bases sitting between them. The CDR3 reads CASSFSQGNNSPLHF. CDR3 nucleotide sequence: TGTGCCAGCAGTTTCTCGCAGGGGAACAATTCACCCCTCCACTTT.

The genes are TRBV4-1 and TRBJ2-7, with D perhaps TRBD2 (6 bases). CDR1 is MGHRA and CDR2 is YSYEKL in the germline V gene. CDR3 length: 14 amino acids. Trimming took 3 bases from V and 3 from J, leaving 12 bases between them. The CDR3 bases are TGCGCCAGCAGCCAGGGCGGGGCGAACTACGAGCAGTACTTC. It codes for CASSQGGANYEQYF.

This clone occurred once. The chain couples TRBV7-8 to TRBJ2-7; the D gene is possibly TRBD2 (5 bases). V lost 1 base to trimming and J lost 5 bases, with 9 bases between them. Germline V gene data show CDR1 as SGHVS and CDR2 as FQNEAQ. The length of the CDR3 is 13 residues. CDR3 loop: CASSLGTEDEQYF. CDR3 nucleotide sequence: TGTGCCAGCAGCTTAGGGACTGAGGACGAGCAGTACTTC.

Of note for this clone: The junction and the germline gene differ at one end; a read error may be behind it. This rearrangement joins TRBV12-5 to TRBJ2-4; D remains unclear. The CDR3 consists of 11 residues. Looked up from germline, CDR1 is LGHNT and CDR2 is FRNRAP. For the CDR3, the DNA is TGTGCTAGTGGTTTGGGGGGTCTCTGGGACTTC. Translated, it gives CASGLGGLWDF.

J is TRBJ1-2 and V is TRBV27, with D possibly matching TRBD1 (5 bases). V was shortened by 2 bases and J by 2 bases, with 12 bases between the two germline ends. Per germline, CDR1 MNHEY and CDR2 SMNVEV (reference sequence). CDR3 length: 15 amino acids. CDR3: CASSLTGTVNYGYTF. CDR3 nucleotide sequence: TGTGCCAGCAGTTTAACCGGGACGGTGAACTATGGCTACACCTTC.

CDR3 protein: CASSVEVYSSGLTTGELFF. CDR3 in DNA: TGTGCCAGCAGCGTAGAGGTCTACTCCTCTGGTTTGACGACCGGGGAGCTGTTTTTT. The chain is built from TRBV9 and TRBJ2-2; no firm D call. V was cut by 0 bases and J by 5 bases, with 23 bases left in between. Germline-derived CDR1 and CDR2 are SGDLS and YYNGEE. The CDR3 is 19 amino acids. Full variable domain (remainder filled in from reference TRBV9 and TRBJ2-2): DSGVTQTPKHLITATGQRVTLRCSPRSGDLSVYWYQQSLDQGLQFLIQYYNGEERAKGNILERFSAQQFPDLHSELNLSSLELGDSALYFCASSVEVYSSGLTTGELFFGEGSRLTVL.

This chain links TRBV19 with TRBJ2-7; D is ambiguous. V dropped 3 bases and J dropped 1 base, with 7 bases sitting between them. The CDR3 length is 13 residues. The germline V gene has CDR1 LNHDA and CDR2 SQIVND (reference sequence). CDR3 region: CASSIDASYEQYF. Here the CDR3 DNA reads TGTGCCAGTAGTATCGACGCATCCTACGAGCAGTACTTC.

The CDR3 here is CASSLAPGFSTDTQYF. The CDR3 DNA is TGTGCCAGCAGCTTGGCTCCGGGTTTCAGCACAGATACGCAGTATTTT. The genes are TRBV5-6 and TRBJ2-3; no clear D gene. This CDR3 spans 16 amino acids. Germline V gives CDR1 SGHDT, CDR2 YYEEEE. V dropped 0 bases and J dropped 0 bases, with 11 bases sitting between them. The full variable domain, its missing parts supplied by reference TRBV5-6 and TRBJ2-3, is DAGVTQSPTHLIKTRGQQVTLRCSPKSGHDTVSWYQQALGQGPQFIFQYYEEEERQRGNFPDRFSGHQFPNYSSELNVNALLLGDSALYLCASSLAPGFSTDTQYFGPGTRLTVL.

This chain links TRBV27 with TRBJ2-3; 7 positions agree with TRBD2. The CDR3 runs 14 residues. The ends lost 5 bases at V and 4 bases at J; junction bases unmatched: 6. CDR1 and CDR2 (germline): MNHEY, SMNVEV (reference sequence). CDR3 amino acids: CASSGTIDPDTQYF. The DNA for the CDR3 is TGTGCCAGCAGTGGGACTATTGACCCAGATACGCAGTATTTT.

This clone occurred once. The chain combines TRBV9 with TRBJ1-2; D uncertain. Germline V gene sequence: CDR1 SGDLS, CDR2 YYNGEE. The CDR3 loop spans 16 amino acids. The V end lost 0 bases, the J end lost 1 base, and 13 bases lay between the germline ends. As DNA, the CDR3 is TGTGCCAGCAGCGTAGGTGGGGAGGTAATTAACTATGGCTACACCTTC. The encoded protein is CASSVGGEVINYGYTF.

The rearrangement links TRBV7-9 to TRBJ2-7, with TRBD2 matching 10 bases. Trimming at V came to 5 bases and at J to 3 bases, leaving 13 bases not matched to a gene. The germline gives CDR1 SEHNR, CDR2 FQNEAQ (reference sequence). This CDR3 comprises 17 residues. The CDR3 DNA reads TGTGCCAGCAGCCAAGCGGGAGGGCAACCAAAGGGCTACGAGCAGTACTTC. Translating gives CASSQAGGQPKGYEQYF.

V gene TRBV5-1 combines with J gene TRBJ1-6; D perhaps matches TRBD1 (6 bases). CDR1 SGHRS and CDR2 YFSETQ come from the germline V gene. The CDR3 covers 15 residues. The V end lost 0 bases, the J end lost 10 bases, and 14 bases lay between the germline ends. As DNA, the CDR3 is TGCGCCAGCAGCTTGGGGGGCGCAGGGGACTCACCCCTCCACTTT. Translation: CASSLGGAGDSPLHF. The entire variable domain, with the rest obtained from reference TRBV5-1 and TRBJ1-6, is as follows: KAGVTQTPRYLIKTRGQQVTLSCSPISGHRSVSWYQQTPGQGLQFLFEYFSETQRNKGNFPGRFSGRQFSNSRSEMNVSTLELGDSALYLCASSLGGAGDSPLHFGNGTRLTVT.